Presented here are 19 T cell receptor beta chains from one specimen sequenced in a study of blood T cell repertoires in COVID-19. Assay used: immunoSEQ multiplex PCR; TCRdb lists only in-frame clones, some missing. The sample records 400,000 to 450,000 clones, roughly 89% being singletons. The material sequenced was peripheral blood. These receptors were collected from a woman younger than 45 with active or convalescent COVID-19.

V and J are TRBV6-1 and TRBJ1-3, with D possibly matching TRBD1 (6 bases). Trimming removed 2 bases at V and 2 bases at J, with 7 bases between. CDR1 MNHNS and CDR2 SASEGT come from the germline V gene. The CDR3 has 14 amino acids. The CDR3 loop is CASSEPGAGNTIYF. DNA for the CDR3: TGTGCCAGCAGTGAACCAGGGGCTGGAAACACCATATATTTT.

This chain joins TRBV5-1 and TRBJ2-5; D possibly corresponds to TRBD2 (7 bases). The CDR3 runs to 15 residues. Trimming left V 5 bases short and J 5 bases short, with 19 bases between. CDR1 and CDR2 from the germline V gene are SGHRS and YFSETQ. CDR3 region: CASSVPRGGEETQYF. The CDR3 nucleotides read TGCGCCAGCAGTGTTCCTAGGGGGGGAGAGGAGACCCAGTACTTC.

The table lists this clone with a count of one. The chain has TRBV7-9 and TRBJ1-3, with a weak D call TRBD1 (6 bases). Germline V gene lookup returns CDR1 SEHNR and CDR2 FQNEAQ (reference sequence). The CDR3 length is 13 residues. V gave up 4 bases and J gave up 7 bases, with 11 bases separating them. CDR3 in amino acids: CASSWDIENTIYF. CDR3 nucleotides: TGTGCCAGCAGCTGGGACATTGAGAACACCATATATTTT.

The V call is TRBV3-1 (or the pseudogene TRBV3-2), the J call TRBJ2-5; tentatively, D is TRBD2 (6 bases). Trimming cost V 2 bases and J 6 bases, with 13 bases left between them. The CDR3 has 14 amino acids. Germline values: CDR1 LGHDT, CDR2 YNNKEL (reference sequence). CDR3 nucleotides: TGTGCCAGCAGCCAAAATGTCCTAGCGCAGACCCAGTACTTC. Translating gives CASSQNVLAQTQYF.

The chain carries TRBV10-3 and TRBJ1-5; no clear D. Germline-derived CDR1 and CDR2 are ENHRY and SYGVKD. The CDR3 consists of 13 residues. V shed 6 bases and J shed 1 base, with 7 bases lying between them. CDR3 coding DNA: TGTGCCATCAGCGGTATCAGCAATCAGCCCCAGCATTTT. Translation gives CAISGISNQPQHF.

The V call is TRBV3-1 (or the pseudogene TRBV3-2), the J call TRBJ1-2, with 11 positions matching TRBD1. V dropped 0 bases and J dropped 9; count of bases not matched to a gene: 6. The CDR3 sequence is 15 residues long. The germline CDR1 and CDR2 sequences are LGHDT and YNNKEL (reference sequence). CDR3 protein: CASSQDRGQGGRYTF. CDR3 nucleotides: TGTGCCAGCAGCCAAGATCGGGGACAGGGGGGACGCTACACCTTC.

V usage is TRBV13 and J usage is TRBJ1-1, with 9 nucleotides matching TRBD1. The CDR3 sequence is 14 residues long. The germline V gene encodes CDR1 PRHDT and CDR2 FYEKMQ (reference sequence). Trimming took 4 bases from V and 6 from J; bases not matched to a gene: 6. DNA for the CDR3: TGTGCCAGCAGCTACCGGGACAGGGCGCCTGAAGCTTTCTTT. Residues: CASSYRDRAPEAFF.

This clone was seen more than once but under ten times. The chain uses TRBV5-8 and TRBJ1-2; D is perhaps TRBD1 (5 bases). Per germline, CDR1 SGHTS and CDR2 YDEGEE. V lost 0 bases to trimming and J lost 8 bases, with 11 bases between them. CDR3 size: 13 residues. The CDR3 DNA is TGTGCCAGCAGCTTGGGACAGTTTTTGGGCTACACCTTC. It yields the protein CASSLGQFLGYTF.

The V and J genes are TRBV7-2 and TRBJ2-5, with 12 bases matching TRBD2. V was clipped by 6 bases and J by 5 bases; unmatched bases: 10. The length of the CDR3 is 16 residues. Germline V gene sequence: CDR1 SGHTA, CDR2 FQGNSA. As DNA, the CDR3 is TGTGCCAGCAGTAAGACTAGCGGGAGTCTGGGGGAGACCCAGTACTTC. Amino acid sequence: CASSKTSGSLGETQYF.

The DNA of the CDR3 is TGTGCCAGCAGCCGCCTCGGGGGGGCGGGGGATACGCAGTATTTT. As protein: CASSRLGGAGDTQYF. The chain uses TRBV4-2 and TRBJ2-3; 8 positions agree with TRBD2. The CDR3 sequence is 15 residues long. J lost 6 bases, V lost 4 bases, and 9 bases had no gene match. Germline loops: CDR1 LGHNA, CDR2 YNFKEQ.

This clone was counted once. This rearrangement joins TRBV10-1 to TRBJ1-1; a weak D match, TRBD1 (5 bases). V was pared by 10 bases and J by 11 bases, with 20 bases between. CDR1 is WNHNN and CDR2 is SYGVQD in the germline V gene (reference sequence). This CDR3 contains 12 residues. The DNA for the CDR3 is TGCGCCACTGCGGGACCCGGGAAGGAGGCTTTCTTT. This gives the protein CATAGPGKEAFF.

The rearrangement uses TRBV2 and TRBJ2-5, with D perhaps TRBD1 (5 bases). The CDR3 is made up of 15 amino acids. The germline gives CDR1 SNHLY, CDR2 FYNNEI. The V end lost 1 base, the J end lost 3 bases, and 12 bases lay between the germline ends. The CDR3 DNA reads TGTGCCAGCAGTGAAGGTAGATTCAGGGAAGAGACCCAGTACTTC. Translation: CASSEGRFREETQYF.

This chain links TRBV19 with TRBJ2-2; perhaps TRBD2 as D (5 bases). Germline assignment: CDR1 LNHDA and CDR2 SQIVND (reference sequence). The CDR3 contains 16 residues. V gave up 3 bases and J gave up 13 bases, with 24 bases separating them. The CDR3 coding sequence is TGTGCCAGTAGTATTAGTCTACAGCTGCCCTTACTAGGGCTGTTTTTT. Translating it yields CASSISLQLPLLGLFF.

V usage is TRBV5-6 and J usage is TRBJ2-5; D may be TRBD2 (6 bases). V was clipped by 1 base and J by 3 bases, with 16 bases between them. The CDR3 has 16 residues. Per the germline V gene, CDR1 is SGHDT and CDR2 is YYEEEE. CDR3: CASSLRSGVGEETQYF. CDR3 nucleotides: TGTGCCAGCAGCTTGAGGTCGGGGGTCGGTGAAGAGACCCAGTACTTC.

This chain links TRBV25-1 with TRBJ1-3, with D perhaps matching TRBD1 (6 bases). The CDR3 has 15 amino acids. Germline V CDR1 and CDR2: MGHDK, SYGVNS. V lost 3 bases, J lost 4 bases, and 13 bases lay in between. The CDR3 coding sequence is TGTGCCAGCAGTGATGCAGGGGTGACCGGAAACACCATATATTTT. It yields the protein CASSDAGVTGNTIYF.

The CDR3 sequence: CASSTLRDREGRQYF. CDR3 nucleotide sequence: TGTGCCAGCAGCACCTTACGGGACAGGGAGGGGCGGCAGTACTTC. The J gene is TRBJ2-7, the V gene TRBV27; 9 positions match TRBD1. The V gene end was trimmed by 6 bases and the J gene end by 9 bases; junction bases not matched to a gene: 15. This CDR3 has 15 residues. Germline CDR1 reads MNHEY; CDR2 reads SMNVEV (reference sequence).

Only one count was recorded for this clone. The chain joins TRBV6-6 to TRBJ2-3; 12 bases align to TRBD1. With V trimmed by 6 bases and J by 6 bases, 7 bases remained unmatched. Germline lookup yields CDR1 MNHNY and CDR2 SVGAGI (reference sequence). This CDR3 region has 15 residues. CDR3 amino acids: CASSSAGQGADTQYF. The CDR3 coding sequence is TGTGCCAGCAGCTCCGCGGGACAGGGGGCCGATACGCAGTATTTT.

This chain joins TRBV15 and TRBJ1-1; 7 bases agree with TRBD1. The CDR3 is 14 amino acids. CDR1 is LNHNV and CDR2 is YYDKDF in the germline V gene (reference sequence). V shed 0 bases, J shed 6 bases, and the junction held 4 bases outside the gene matches. CDR3 sequence (DNA): TGTGCCACCAGCAGAGATCTAGACAGGGCTGAAGCTTTCTTT. Protein: CATSRDLDRAEAFF. Supplemented by reference TRBV15 and TRBJ1-1, the full variable domain reads DAMVIQNPRYQVTQFGKPVTLSCSQTLNHNVMYWYQQKSSQAPKLLFHYYDKDFNNEADTPDNFQSRRPNTSFCFLDIRSPGLGDTAMYLCATSRDLDRAEAFFGQGTRLTVV.

This chain connects TRBV2 to TRBJ2-7; weak D call: TRBD2 (5 bases). The CDR3 spans 12 residues. V lost 4 bases and J lost 2, with 6 bases in between. The germline V gene has CDR1 SNHLY and CDR2 FYNNEI. CDR3 coding DNA: TGTGCCAGCAGTGCTAGCCCCTACGAGCAGTACTTC. Amino acid sequence: CASSASPYEQYF.